The 8 T cell receptor beta chains given below trace back to one sample, sequenced in a study of spatial heterogeneity in lung cancer. The time point: sample taken at primary tumor resection. TCRs were sequenced from unsorted whole RNA of tumor, nontumor lung or PBMC. TCRdb re-called the 5' RACE reads through MiXCR, storing one row per CDR3 protein. Counted here are about 13,000 distinct CDR3 sequences, around 10% occurring once; the ten biggest clones make up 25% to 30%. Sequenced here: PBMCs, sampled at surgery. These TCRs come from a male donor with early-stage non-small cell lung cancer.

This clonotype came up many times. This chain links TRBV10-3 with TRBJ2-3; TRBD1 aligns across 8 bases. CDR1 is ENHRY and CDR2 is SYGVKD in the germline V gene. CDR3 size: 15 residues. V dropped 6 bases and J dropped 2; count of bases not matched to a gene: 7. The CDR3 region is CAIRKGQENTDTQYF. The CDR3 region has the DNA TGTGCCATCAGGAAGGGACAGGAGAACACAGATACGCAGTATTTT.

This clonotype was seen repeatedly, ten times or more. This chain uses TRBV10-3 with TRBJ1-3; D not resolved. CDR1 is ENHRY, CDR2 SYGVKD, per germline. The CDR3 sequence is 14 residues long. V lost 10 bases and J 0 bases, leaving 13 bases between the germline ends. The CDR3 nucleotides are TGTGCCACCGTTGACGGAAGCTCTGGAAACACCATATATTTT. This sequence encodes CATVDGSSGNTIYF.

This clonotype was recorded at least ten times. V gene TRBV6-2 or TRBV6-3 combines with J gene TRBJ2-2, with TRBD1 matching over 7 bases. CDR3 length: 16 amino acids. V lost 4 bases and J lost 5; bases outside the gene matches: 10. The germline gives CDR1 MNHEY, CDR2 SVGEGT. The CDR3 spells CASSSQKDRRTGELFF. The CDR3, as DNA: TGTGCCAGCAGTTCACAAAAGGACAGGAGAACCGGGGAGCTGTTTTTT.

The chain links TRBV4-1 to TRBJ2-7; 8 bases are a match to TRBD2. V was pared by 0 bases and J by 2 bases, with 3 bases of the junction left unmatched. The CDR3 is made up of 15 amino acids. The germline gives CDR1 MGHRA, CDR2 YSYEKL. In nucleotides, the CDR3 is TGCGCCAGCAGCCAAGATACGGGAGGGCCCTACGAGCAGTACTTC. Its translation: CASSQDTGGPYEQYF.

This clonotype is deemed medium-sized. The chain links TRBV19 to TRBJ2-4; no definite D call. V was shortened by 5 bases and J by 9 bases, with 17 bases between the two germline ends. The V gene's germline CDR1 is LNHDA and CDR2 SQIVND (reference sequence). The CDR3 is 14 residues long. CDR3 nucleotides: TGTGCCAGTAGTGCTCCGCCTAGACCCAGCATTCAGTACTTC. As protein: CASSAPPRPSIQYF.

This clonotype was observed many times. CDR3 in amino acids: CASSLLSAYPQETQYF. CDR3 nucleotides: TGTGCCAGCAGTTTACTATCGGCCTATCCCCAAGAGACCCAGTACTTC. The rearrangement uses TRBV27 and TRBJ2-5; D is undetermined. The V gene lost 2 bases and the J gene lost 1 base, with 14 bases spanning the gap. The CDR3 consists of 16 residues. The V gene's germline CDR1 is MNHEY and CDR2 SMNVEV (reference sequence).

This clonotype was found many times. This sequence joins TRBV11-2 and TRBJ2-7; a possible D gene is TRBD2 (5 bases). The CDR3 sequence is 13 residues long. Trimming took 5 bases from V and 7 from J, leaving 15 bases between them. Per germline, CDR1 SGHAT and CDR2 FQNNGV. The CDR3 region has the DNA TGTGCCAGCAGCGCTGGACTCTCCCGGGAGCAGTACTTC. As protein: CASSAGLSREQYF.

This clonotype was recorded at least ten times. V is TRBV5-1 and J is TRBJ2-1; tentative D call: TRBD2 (6 bases). Trimming took 4 bases from V and 8 from J, leaving 19 bases between them. The CDR3 extends over 15 amino acids. CDR1 and CDR2 from the germline V gene are SGHRS and YFSETQ. CDR3 protein: CASSQGLPPKYEQFF. In DNA, the CDR3 is TGCGCCAGCAGCCAGGGACTCCCACCGAAGTATGAGCAGTTCTTC.